The rows below give T cell receptor beta chains drawn from one sample of a study of OX40 agonist ivuxolimab in advanced cancers. Sequencing used immunoSEQ multiplex PCR; TCRdb keeps in-frame clones, though not all of them. The sample contains 80,000 to 100,000 clones, over 75% of which appear only once. The material was CD4+ or CD8+ T cells sorted from blood, obtained in a trial of the OX40 agonist ivuxolimab. These receptors were collected from an adult with an advanced solid tumor such as melanoma, head and neck, liver or kidney cancer. The conserved cysteine and the conserved F or W are not part of the CDR3 here.

J gene | V gene | CDR3 protein
TRBJ1-1 | TRBV2 | ASRGDGNEAF
TRBJ2-3 | TRBV4-3 | ASSQASGGDTDTQY
TRBJ1-3 | TRBV11-2 | ASSLDKLGGSGNTIY
TRBJ2-1 | TRBV11-2 | ASSLGLPTGGEQF
TRBJ1-1 | TRBV15 | ATSASGQGDTEAF
TRBJ2-7 | TRBV7-2 | ASSLGLAGYEQY
TRBJ2-1 | TRBV19 | ASSTGLAGGNEQF
TRBJ1-1 | TRBV29-1 | SVGQTPPRNTEAF
TRBJ2-5 | TRBV6-5 | ASSYHGTAEETQY
TRBJ2-1 | TRBV18 | ASSPSLTGNNEQF
TRBJ1-5 | TRBV7-2 | ASSLLYSNQPQH
TRBJ2-1 | TRBV29-1 | SVGRWYEQF
TRBJ2-7 | TRBV6-1 | ASKIGTEQY
TRBJ1-1 | TRBV10-3 | AITTGIGNTEAF
TRBJ2-5 | TRBV7-3 | ASSEHARETQY
TRBJ1-5 | TRBV10-2 | ASSMAVSNQPQH
TRBJ1-3 | TRBV4-2 | ASSQELGGRGRLSGNTIY
TRBJ2-5 | TRBV5-1 | ASSLAASGVGETQY
TRBJ1-5 | TRBV6-1 | ASKGAQGQPQH
TRBJ1-2 | TRBV16 | ASSLPLVYGYT
TRBJ2-5 | TRBV7-3 | ASSLYPQETQY
TRBJ2-4 | TRBV5-1 | ASSSSGGNIQY
TRBJ2-7 | TRBV2 | ASSAELTLSYEQY
TRBJ1-6 | TRBV27 | ASSYANQGSSYNSPLH
TRBJ1-2 | TRBV6-5 | ASSYAGLGNYGYT
TRBJ2-7 | TRBV30 | AWSTTGSEQY
TRBJ1-5 | TRBV6-1 | ASRLDRGGQPQH
TRBJ1-6 | TRBV6-5 | AVGLSPLH
TRBJ2-1 | TRBV14 | ASSDLAGSYNEQF
TRBJ2-1 | TRBV4-1 | ASSQFGTVNEQF
TRBJ2-1 | TRBV6-1 | ASSGWTSRNEQF
TRBJ2-7 | TRBV6-1 | ASSGGAGGYEQY
TRBJ2-7 | TRBV5-1 | ASSLRGSYEQY
TRBJ2-2 | TRBV5-1 | ASSPYGPKRDTGELF